This T cell receptor (beta chain) was observed in a study of identifying expanded T cells in peripheral blood. Findings and limits, study-wide: Clone count variance between roughly 2-week samples rose with total template count.

As for this clone: As yet, its antigen is unknown.

Using immunoSEQ multiplex PCR, the repertoire was profiled, and TCRdb retains in-frame clones only, with some absent. The top ten clones hold about 4.2% of a sample with just over 90,000 clones, about nine tenths of them seen once. The germline gives CDR1 SGDLS, CDR2 YYNGEE. V lost 0 bases and J 3 bases, leaving 10 bases between the germline ends. There are 14 residues in the CDR3. The sample comprised blood. This TCR was recovered from a person between 18 and 75 years old in good health. This sequence joins TRBV9 and TRBJ2-7; D unclear. This CDR3 is CASSVASGRYEQYF. DNA for the CDR3: TGTGCCAGCAGCGTAGCTTCGGGCCGCTACGAGCAGTACTTC.